What follows are 14 T cell receptor beta chains derived from one specimen sequenced in a study of identical twins. TCRdb recomputed calls from the 5' RACE reads with MiXCR, one row per CDR3 protein. The sample has approximately 250,000 distinct CDR3 sequences, over 5.5% seen once. These sequences were also reported in another study, on T cells expressing NK-cell markers.

Sequencing used CD8+ T cells sorted from blood. The receptors were gathered from a woman younger than 30 in good health.

This clonotype was found a few times. The CDR3 loop is CASGILDRSNQPQHF. CDR3 in DNA: TGTGCTAGTGGTATTTTGGACAGGAGCAATCAGCCCCAGCATTTT. The rearrangement joins TRBV12-5 to TRBJ1-5; 7 nucleotides align to TRBD1. The germline V gene encodes CDR1 LGHNT and CDR2 FRNRAP. J gave up 1 base and V 5 bases, and 5 bases lay outside the gene matches. This CDR3 spans 15 amino acids. The variable domain in full, completed from reference TRBV12-5 and TRBJ1-5, reads DARVTQTPRHKVTEMGQEVTMRCQPILGHNTVFWYRQTMMQGLELLAYFRNRAPLDDSGMPKDRFSAEMPDATLATLKIQPSEPRDSAVYFCASGILDRSNQPQHFGDGTRLSIL.

In its sample, this clonotype was seen many times. The CDR3 DNA is TGTGCCAGCAGCCCACCCGGGCAAGCTAATGAAAAACTGTTTTTT. Translated, it gives CASSPPGQANEKLFF. The J gene is TRBJ1-4, the V gene TRBV7-9, with no clear D. Trimming left V 5 bases short and J 3 bases short, with 13 bases between. In germline, CDR1 is SEHNR, CDR2 FQNEAQ (reference sequence). This CDR3 is 15 amino acids long.

This clonotype was picked up a small number of times. V and J are TRBV9 and TRBJ2-1; TRBD2 agrees at 7 bases. This CDR3 has 16 amino acids. The germline CDR1 and CDR2 sequences are SGDLS and YYNGEE. With 1 base clipped from V and 0 bases from J, the junction kept 4 bases outside the gene matches. The CDR3 DNA sequence: TGTGCCAGCAGCGTACGAGCGGGAAGCTCCTACAATGAGCAGTTCTTC. Encoded protein: CASSVRAGSSYNEQFF.

Only a few counts were recorded for this clonotype. The CDR3 here is CASSYAPSGRPYNEQFF. The CDR3 bases are TGTGCCAGCAGTTACGCCCCTAGCGGGAGGCCCTACAATGAGCAGTTCTTC. The V call is TRBV6-5, the J call TRBJ2-1; 11 bases are shared with TRBD2. Trimming removed 2 bases from V and 2 bases from J; junction bases left unmatched: 5. This CDR3 region has 17 residues. Germline assignment: CDR1 MNHEY and CDR2 SVGAGI.

This rearrangement joins TRBV12-3 or TRBV12-4 to TRBJ2-1; D ambiguous. The germline V and J ends were trimmed by 6 bases and 6 bases, with 12 bases remaining between them. The CDR3 totals 13 residues. The CDR3 sequence: CASSPRLSNEQFF. CDR3 nucleotides: TGTGCCAGCAGCCCCCGACTGTCCAATGAGCAGTTCTTC.

The J gene is TRBJ1-5, the V gene TRBV4-1; 11 bases line up with TRBD1. J gave up 5 bases and V 0 bases, and 3 bases lay outside the gene matches. The CDR3 has 16 amino acids. Germline CDR1 MGHRA, CDR2 YSYEKL. The CDR3 is CASSQDGTGGHQPQHF. CDR3 nucleotides: TGCGCCAGCAGCCAAGATGGGACAGGGGGGCATCAGCCCCAGCATTTT.

In its sample, this clonotype was seen many times. The V and J genes are TRBV3-1 and TRBJ2-7; a possible D gene is TRBD2 (5 bases). Germline CDR1 reads LGHDT; CDR2 reads YNNKEL (reference sequence). The CDR3 contains 14 residues. V lost 1 base to trimming and J lost 3 bases, with 10 bases between them. The CDR3 loop reads CASSQAEGLYEQYF. As DNA, the CDR3 is TGTGCCAGCAGCCAAGCTGAGGGCCTCTACGAGCAGTACTTC.

This clonotype occurred a few times. This chain uses TRBV5-6 with TRBJ1-2; TRBD1 might be the D (5 bases). The germline CDR1 and CDR2 sequences are SGHDT and YYEEEE. The CDR3 is made up of 17 amino acids. V dropped 0 bases and J dropped 0 bases, with 15 bases sitting between them. The CDR3 region is CASSLATALLANYGYTF. As DNA, the CDR3 is TGTGCCAGCAGCTTGGCGACAGCCCTCTTAGCTAACTATGGCTACACCTTC. Filled out from reference TRBV5-6 and TRBJ1-2, the complete variable domain reads DAGVTQSPTHLIKTRGQQVTLRCSPKSGHDTVSWYQQALGQGPQFIFQYYEEEERQRGNFPDRFSGHQFPNYSSELNVNALLLGDSALYLCASSLATALLANYGYTFGSGTRLTVV.

The table lists this clonotype with many counts. The chain joins TRBV7-2 to TRBJ1-2; D is unclear. CDR1 and CDR2 (germline): SGHTA, FQGNSA. CDR3 length: 13 residues. Trimming shortened V by 2 bases and J by 6 bases, and 10 bases separated the two germline ends. The CDR3 coding sequence is TGTGCCAGCAGCTTATTAAAGAAGGATGGCTACACCTTC. Translating gives CASSLLKKDGYTF.

At least ten counts were recorded for this clonotype. The J gene is TRBJ2-7, the V gene TRBV12-3 or TRBV12-4; no clear D gene. V was shortened by 5 bases and J by 6 bases, with 8 bases between the two germline ends. This CDR3 is 11 amino acids long. The CDR3 loop is CASSPSLEQYF. The CDR3 bases are TGTGCCAGCAGTCCTTCGCTCGAGCAGTACTTC.

Ten or more counts support this clonotype. The chain has TRBV7-6 and TRBJ2-1; D gene uncertain. Germline-derived CDR1 and CDR2 are SGHVS and FNYEAQ. Trimming cost V 5 bases and J 15 bases, with 11 bases left between them. The CDR3 loop spans 10 amino acids. DNA of the CDR3: TGTGCCAGCAGCCCATTCCCTAGGTTCTTC. Translated: CASSPFPRFF.

The sample holds many counts of this clonotype. The chain joins TRBV7-2 to TRBJ1-4; tentative D call: TRBD1 (6 bases). The V gene's germline CDR1 is SGHTA and CDR2 FQGNSA. V gave up 6 bases and J gave up 3 bases, with 17 bases separating them. CDR3 length equals 16 residues. CDR3 sequence: CASSSIGGLANEKLFF. The CDR3 nucleotides are TGTGCCAGCAGTTCGATTGGGGGGCTGGCTAATGAAAAACTGTTTTTT.

This clonotype has a handful of counts. The chain carries TRBV15 and TRBJ2-1, with 12 bases lining up with TRBD2. CDR1 is LNHNV, CDR2 YYDKDF, per germline (reference sequence). V trimming: 5 bases; J trimming: 5 bases; junction bases outside the gene matches: 22. The length of the CDR3 is 21 residues. DNA of the CDR3: TGTGCCACCAGCCCCCGGGAGGGACTAGCGGGCCTTGGGGGGTATAACAATGAGCAGTTCTTC. It yields the protein CATSPREGLAGLGGYNNEQFF.

This clonotype was observed a handful of times. This chain connects TRBV7-9 to TRBJ2-7; 7 bases map to TRBD1. Germline CDR1 reads SEHNR; CDR2 reads FQNEAQ (reference sequence). The CDR3 is 16 amino acids. With V trimmed by 2 bases and J by 3 bases, 10 bases remained unmatched. CDR3 loop: CASSLPTGTSFYEQYF. Here the CDR3 DNA reads TGTGCCAGCAGCTTACCGACAGGGACCTCCTTCTACGAGCAGTACTTC.